This T cell receptor (beta chain) was found in a study of memory CD4+ T cells and cytomegalovirus serostatus. Across the whole study: Donors were healthy Belgian adults, 10 or so CMV seropositive and around 24 seronegative.

The sort gate was single viable CD3+CD4+CD8-CD45RO+ cells for memory CD4+ T cells. About this clone itself: This sample includes further DNA sequences coding for the same CDR3.

Study processing details: After removing out-of-frame reads, 2 million to 2.5 million distinct TCRbeta sequences remained. Measured with immunoSEQ multiplex PCR; TCRdb has only the in-frame clones, and not every one. The V and J calls and the clone size are those of that table, but D and trimming were determined from the DNA. This table has under 75,000 clones, 80% appearing once. Source material: memory CD4+ T cells from blood. This receptor was obtained from an adult in good health and CMV-seronegative. Some clones in this sample may be carry-over from other donors' samples.

Written as DNA, the CDR3 is TGTGCCAGCAGCTTAAGCTACGAGCAGTACTTC. Encoded protein: CASSLSYEQYF. The genes are TRBV7-9 and TRBJ2-7, with D uncertain. The CDR3 has 11 residues. Deletions cut 2 bases from V and 3 bases from J, with 2 bases between. Germline values: CDR1 SEHNR, CDR2 FQNEAQ (reference sequence).